These 23 T cell receptor beta chains were sequenced from one sample in a study of T cells expressing NK-cell markers. Reanalyzing the 5' RACE reads, TCRdb keeps one entry per CDR3 protein, without DNA. The sample table includes more than 120,000 distinct CDR3 sequences. Material: blood T cells: a sorted CD56 or NKG2C T cell subset, CD4+ or CD8+ T cells, or bulk PBMC T cells (not recorded which). These receptors came from a man younger than 30 in good health.

This sequence joins TRBV29-1 and TRBJ2-1; TCRdb reports TRBD2, a call that lacks DNA to check it against. The CDR3 is 12 amino acids. Per the germline V gene, CDR1 is SQVTM and CDR2 is ANQGSEA. CDR3 sequence reads: CSVPFSGHEQFF.

The rearrangement links TRBV12-3 or TRBV12-4 to TRBJ1-4; TCRdb proposes TRBD1, but this gene call is untestable without DNA. The CDR3 totals 17 residues. The CDR3 spells CATGTGAAFPTNEKLFF.

This sequence joins TRBV7-9 and TRBJ2-3; TCRdb's D gene call, TRBD2, goes unchecked for lack of DNA. Germline V CDR1 and CDR2: SEHNR, FQNEAQ (reference sequence). CDR3 length: 16 amino acids. CDR3 sequence: CASSLERESTTDTQYF. Drawing the rest from reference TRBV7-9 and TRBJ2-3, the complete variable domain is DTGVSQNPRHKITKRGQNVTFRCDPISEHNRLYWYRQTLGQGPEFLTYFQNEAQLEKSRLLSDRFSAERPKGSFSTLEIQRTEQGDSAMYLCASSLERESTTDTQYFGPGTRLTVL.

The V call is TRBV4-3, the J call TRBJ2-5. The CDR3 loop spans 16 amino acids. Germline assignment: CDR1 LGHNA and CDR2 YSLEER. The CDR3: CASSQDRTGGAETQYF.

The chain carries TRBV6-5 and TRBJ2-2; as DNA is missing, the TRBD1 call by TCRdb cannot be tested. Germline V gene sequence: CDR1 MNHEY, CDR2 SVGAGI. CDR3 size: 16 residues. CDR3 sequence reads: CASSYTVPGNTGELFF.

The chain combines TRBV13 with TRBJ1-2; TCRdb's D call, TRBD1, is unchecked because there is no DNA. From germline, CDR1 is PRHDT and CDR2 FYEKMQ (reference sequence). The CDR3 contains 14 residues. CDR3 in amino acids: CASSTRTGDYGYTF.

This rearrangement joins TRBV4-2 to TRBJ2-5; TCRdb reports TRBD2, a call that lacks DNA to check it against. Germline loops: CDR1 LGHNA, CDR2 YNFKEQ. This CDR3 is 16 amino acids long. The CDR3 reads CASSQDGTSGRETQYF.

The J gene is TRBJ1-5, the V gene TRBV12-3 or TRBV12-4; the D gene TCRdb calls, TRBD1, cannot be checked with no DNA. The CDR3 loop spans 16 amino acids. CDR3 amino acids: CASSLTAGASNQPQHF.

This chain uses TRBV5-1 with TRBJ1-1. The CDR3 loop spans 13 amino acids. Germline CDR1 is SGHRS and CDR2 is YFSETQ. The CDR3 spells CASSQLQNTEAFF.

This sequence joins TRBV2 and TRBJ2-1; the TCRdb D gene call, TRBD2, has no DNA to confirm it. Germline-derived CDR1 and CDR2 are SNHLY and FYNNEI. CDR3 length: 15 residues. The CDR3 loop reads CASRLASGPYNEQFF.

The V and J genes are TRBV5-6 and TRBJ2-7; checking the TCRdb D call of TRBD1 is not possible without DNA. The CDR3 covers 12 residues. Germline-derived CDR1 and CDR2 are SGHDT and YYEEEE. The CDR3 loop reads CASSRRDREQYF.

V is TRBV2 and J is TRBJ2-2; there is no DNA to check the TCRdb D call of TRBD2. This CDR3 comprises 17 residues. CDR1 is SNHLY, CDR2 FYNNEI, per germline. The CDR3 here is CASRQTSAKGDTGELFF.

V and J are TRBV19 and TRBJ1-6; TCRdb picks TRBD1, but there is no DNA to check that call. The CDR3 contains 15 residues. Germline-derived CDR1 and CDR2 are LNHDA and SQIVND (reference sequence). The chain's CDR3 is CASSMSFVGGSPLHF.

The chain has TRBV11-3 and TRBJ2-2; as DNA is missing, the TRBD1 call by TCRdb cannot be tested. The CDR3 is 19 residues long. Germline V gene sequence: CDR1 SGHNT, CDR2 YENEEA. The CDR3 loop reads CASSLVWTGGIMNTGELFF. The whole variable domain, filled in from reference TRBV11-3 and TRBJ2-2, reads EAGVVQSPRYKIIEKKQPVAFWCNPISGHNTLYWYLQNLGQGPELLIRYENEEAVDDSQLPKDRFSAERLKGVDSTLKIQPAELGDSAVYLCASSLVWTGGIMNTGELFFGEGSRLTVL.

The genes are TRBV11-2 and TRBJ2-2. This CDR3 contains 13 residues. In germline, CDR1 is SGHAT, CDR2 FQNNGV. CDR3 sequence: CASSFEGRGELFF.

V and J are TRBV21-1 and TRBJ1-1; TCRdb's D call of TRBD1 is untestable without DNA. TRBV21-1 is a documented pseudogene. The CDR3 sequence is 11 residues long. The CDR3: CASETDPGAFF.

The rearrangement uses TRBV27 and TRBJ2-2; with no DNA, the TCRdb D assignment of TRBD1 cannot be verified. The CDR3 consists of 14 residues. Germline V gene lookup returns CDR1 MNHEY and CDR2 SMNVEV (reference sequence). The CDR3 here is CASSLMGAGGELFF.

The V call is TRBV6-5, the J call TRBJ2-5; TCRdb lists TRBD2, though no DNA is available to test this call. CDR1 is MNHEY and CDR2 is SVGAGI in the germline V gene. The CDR3 is made up of 14 amino acids. CDR3 amino acids: CASSYEAGSETQYF.

J is TRBJ2-3 and V is TRBV10-3; TCRdb selects TRBD2, and the lack of DNA leaves this call unchecked. The CDR3 is 16 amino acids. Per the germline V gene, CDR1 is ENHRY and CDR2 is SYGVKD. The CDR3 sequence: CAISDGIAASTDTQYF.

The V call is TRBV30, the J call TRBJ2-3; TCRdb lists TRBD2, though no DNA is available to test this call. Germline CDR1 and CDR2: GTSNPN and SVGIG (reference sequence). The CDR3 spans 14 residues. CDR3 residues: CAWSVAGGTDTQYF. The variable domain in full, with the rest retrieved from reference TRBV30 and TRBJ2-3, is SQTIHQWPATLVQPVGSPLSLECTVEGTSNPNLYWYRQAAGRGLQLLFYSVGIGQISSEVPQNLSASRPQDRQFILSSKKLLLSDSGFYLCAWSVAGGTDTQYFGPGTRLTVL.

This sequence joins TRBV5-1 and TRBJ2-7; TCRdb designates TRBD2, a call that cannot be tested without DNA. CDR1 and CDR2 (germline): SGHRS, YFSETQ. This CDR3 spans 17 amino acids. This chain's CDR3 is CASSLVGGVDGSYEQYF. Together with reference TRBV5-1 and TRBJ2-7, the CDR3 gives the full variable domain: KAGVTQTPRYLIKTRGQQVTLSCSPISGHRSVSWYQQTPGQGLQFLFEYFSETQRNKGNFPGRFSGRQFSNSRSEMNVSTLELGDSALYLCASSLVGGVDGSYEQYFGPGTRLTVT.

This chain links TRBV28 with TRBJ2-2. CDR1 MDHEN and CDR2 SYDVKM come from the germline V gene. The CDR3 is made up of 15 amino acids. CDR3 protein: CASSLYSSGTGELFF.

The chain uses TRBV7-6 and TRBJ2-1; as DNA is missing, the TRBD2 call by TCRdb cannot be tested. There are 17 residues in the CDR3. Per germline, CDR1 SGHVS and CDR2 FNYEAQ. The CDR3 loop is CASTTQIGLAGSNEQFF.